These T cell receptor beta chains were read from a single sample in a study of cytomegalovirus exposure and HLA in healthy donors. The assay was immunoSEQ multiplex PCR, and TCRdb's table has in-frame clones only and misses some. The sample lists some 150,000 clones, about 85% seen once, with more than 2% in the top ten. Sequences were obtained from PBMCs. These receptors originate from a woman between 18 and 29 years old in good health and CMV-seronegative. Both conserved end residues are part of each CDR3. The D gene is left open where the match is weak. Rows give clone size only sometimes, using once, few, many, or a class for an expanded clone.

V	size	D	J	DNA	CDR3
TRBV30	few	-	TRBJ1-5	TGTGCCTGGAGTGTTAGGAGTCGCAATCAGCCCCAGCATTTT	CAWSVRSRNQPQHF
TRBV10-3	-	TRBD1	TRBJ1-2	TGTGCCATCAGTACAGGGGGCTGTGGCTACACCTTC	CAISTGGCGYTF
TRBV6-5	-	TRBD1	TRBJ1-1	TGTGCCAGCAGTTACGGGACAGGGAACACTGAAGCTTTCTTT	CASSYGTGNTEAFF
TRBV9	-	TRBD1	TRBJ2-2	TGTGCCAGCAGCGTTCACAGGGGTCCCCTGAACACCGGGGAGCTGTTTTTT	CASSVHRGPLNTGELFF
TRBV6-5	once	-	TRBJ2-2	TGTGCCAGCAGTTACTCGACACGGTGGGGCTTCGGGGAGCTGTTTTTT	CASSYSTRWGFGELFF
TRBV10-2	-	TRBD1	TRBJ1-5	TGCGCCAGCAGAGCGCAGGGGGCTGGTCAGCCCCAGCATTTT	CASRAQGAGQPQHF
TRBV6-4	-	TRBD2	TRBJ2-3	TGTGCCAGCAGTGCGGCGGGGGGGCTGGGAAATACGCAGTATTTT	CASSAAGGLGNTQYF
TRBV2	few	TRBD2	TRBJ2-3	TGTGCCAGCAGTGCGGGACTAGCGGGGACAGATACGCAGTATTTT	CASSAGLAGTDTQYF
TRBV5-8	-	-	TRBJ2-2	TGTGCCAGCAGCTTGGTCAGGGGCACCGGGGAGCTGTTTTTT	CASSLVRGTGELFF
TRBV4-2	-	-	TRBJ2-7	TGTGCCAGCAGCCAAGATAGGGGGGGGCGGGGTATGTACTTC	CASSQDRGGRGMYF
TRBV30	-	-	TRBJ1-6	TGTGCCTGGAAGTTGAGCAATTCACCCCTCCACTTT	CAWKLSNSPLHF
TRBV27	-	-	TRBJ2-6	TGTGCCAGCAGTTTATCCCATTCTGGGGCCAACGTCCTGACTTTC	CASSLSHSGANVLTF
TRBV4-1	once	-	TRBJ1-2	TGCGCCAGCAGCCGTCCCCAGGGTGACTATGGCTACACCTTC	CASSRPQGDYGYTF
TRBV13	-	-	TRBJ2-6	TGTGCCAGCAGCTTATATTCTCTCTCTGGGGCCAACGTCCTGACTTTC	CASSLYSLSGANVLTF
TRBV30	-	-	TRBJ2-1	TGTGCCTGGAGTGTTGGGGGCAGAACCTACAATGAGCAGTTCTTC	CAWSVGGRTYNEQFF
TRBV30	-	-	TRBJ2-1	TGTGCCTGGAGGCCAGGGGGGTACAATGAGCAGTTCTTC	CAWRPGGYNEQFF
TRBV7-8	-	-	TRBJ2-5	TGTGCCAGCAGCTTAACGGGGACCCAGTACTTC	CASSLTGTQYF
TRBV5-4	-	-	TRBJ2-6	TGTGCCAGCAGCTTTACAGGGACTGGGGCCAACGTCCTGACTTTC	CASSFTGTGANVLTF
TRBV13	-	TRBD2	TRBJ2-7	TGTGCCAGCAGCCCCTCGGAGACTAGCGGTCTCTACGAGCAGTACTTC	CASSPSETSGLYEQYF
TRBV19	few	-	TRBJ1-2	TGTGCCAGTACGGACATTCAGGGTGCTCCCGGCTACACCTTC	CASTDIQGAPGYTF
TRBV19	-	-	TRBJ1-1	TGTGCCACCCGTAGGGGAGGGGTGAACACTGAAGCTTTCTTT	CATRRGGVNTEAFF
TRBV4-2	-	-	TRBJ2-1	TGTGCCAGCAGCCAAGATCGAGCGGCTCGGGGCAATGAGCAGTTCTTC	CASSQDRAARGNEQFF
TRBV5-1	-	TRBD1	TRBJ2-7	TGCGCCAGCAGCTTCGGGACAGGGGGGGAGCAGTACTTC	CASSFGTGGEQYF
TRBV6-5	-	TRBD1	TRBJ2-7	TGTGCCAGCAGTTACGTGGGGGCACAGGGGGAGCAGTACTTC	CASSYVGAQGEQYF
TRBV29-1	-	-	TRBJ2-7	TGCAGCGTTGAGGGGCGGGGGCAAACCTACGAGCAGTACTTC	CSVEGRGQTYEQYF
TRBV27	once	-	TRBJ1-6	TGTGCCAGTGGCCGCGGCATCGGGTCACCCCTCCACTTT	CASGRGIGSPLHF
TRBV19	-	-	TRBJ2-7	TGTGCCAGTCGAGCGGCCCACTCCTACGAGCAGTACTTC	CASRAAHSYEQYF
TRBV5-1	-	TRBD2	TRBJ2-5	TGCGCCAGCAGCTTGTCGCGAGCGGGAGAGGGAGAGACCCAGTACTTC	CASSLSRAGEGETQYF
TRBV28	-	-	TRBJ1-5	TGTGCCAGCAGTTTATCAGGGAACAATCAGCCCCAGCATTTT	CASSLSGNNQPQHF
TRBV2	once	TRBD2	TRBJ2-1	TGTGCCAGCAGTGAACGGACTAGCGGTTACAATGAGCAGTTCTTC	CASSERTSGYNEQFF
TRBV7-9	once	-	TRBJ2-2	TGTGCCAGCAGCTTTCGAACGGTCCGGAACACCGGGGAGCTGTTTTTT	CASSFRTVRNTGELFF
TRBV28	-	-	TRBJ2-7	TGTGCCAGCAGCCTACCCGGAGGTGGAAACTACGAGCAGTACTTC	CASSLPGGGNYEQYF
TRBV5-1	-	TRBD1	TRBJ1-4	TGCGCCAGCAGCCCGGACAGGGTGTGGGAAAAACTGTTTTTT	CASSPDRVWEKLFF
TRBV6-1	once	TRBD1	TRBJ1-2	TGTGCCAGCAGTCGTACACCTACAGGGGACTATGGCTACACCTTC	CASSRTPTGDYGYTF
TRBV6-5	-	-	TRBJ1-1	TGTGCCAGCATGGGCAGCTACACTGAAGCTTTCTTT	CASMGSYTEAFF
TRBV6-1	-	TRBD2	TRBJ2-3	TGTGCCAGCAGTGAACTAGCGGGAGGGCCAGATACGCAGTATTTT	CASSELAGGPDTQYF